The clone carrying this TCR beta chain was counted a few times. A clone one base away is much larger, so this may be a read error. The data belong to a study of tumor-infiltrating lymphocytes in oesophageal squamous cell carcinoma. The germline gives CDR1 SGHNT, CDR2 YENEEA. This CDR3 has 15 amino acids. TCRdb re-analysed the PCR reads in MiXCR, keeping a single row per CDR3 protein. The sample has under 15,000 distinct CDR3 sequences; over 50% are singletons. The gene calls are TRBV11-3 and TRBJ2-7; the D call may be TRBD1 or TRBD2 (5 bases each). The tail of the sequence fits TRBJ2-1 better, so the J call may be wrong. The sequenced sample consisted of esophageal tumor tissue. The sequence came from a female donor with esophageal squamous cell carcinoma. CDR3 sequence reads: CASSPSGTDPYEQFF. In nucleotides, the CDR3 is TGTGCCAGCAGCCCTTCCGGGACGGACCCCTACGAGCAGTTCTTC.